The 10 T cell receptor beta chains in this list originate from one sample, sequenced in a study of OX40 agonist ivuxolimab in advanced cancers. Sequenced by immunoSEQ multiplex PCR; TCRdb stores in-frame clones only, minus some. The sample includes 25,000 to 30,000 clones, less than 90% seen only once; the top ten take 15% to 20%. The material was CD4+ or CD8+ T cells sorted from blood, obtained in a trial of the OX40 agonist ivuxolimab. These TCRs come from an adult with an advanced solid tumor such as melanoma, head and neck, liver or kidney cancer.

The V call is TRBV27, the J call TRBJ2-3; maybe TRBD2 (5 bases). Germline CDR1 is MNHEY and CDR2 is SMNVEV (reference sequence). The V end lost 4 bases, the J end lost 1 base, and 15 bases lay between the germline ends. CDR3 length: 16 amino acids. For the CDR3, the DNA is TGTGCCAGCAGTTCCCTCCATACCGGGGGCACAGATACGCAGTATTTT. As protein: CASSSLHTGGTDTQYF.

The rearrangement links TRBV5-1 to TRBJ2-6; unclear D gene. Per the germline V gene, CDR1 is SGHRS and CDR2 is YFSETQ. Between the trimmed V and J ends, which lost 2 bases and 0 bases, there was a span of 9 bases. This CDR3 contains 16 residues. The CDR3 DNA reads TGCGCCAGCAGCTTTTGGGCTTTCTCTGGGGCCAACGTCCTGACTTTC. This codes for CASSFWAFSGANVLTF.

This clone was counted between two and nine times. The chain couples TRBV4-3 to TRBJ2-7, with D maybe TRBD2 (6 bases). V dropped 1 base and J dropped 6 bases, with 13 bases sitting between them. The CDR3 extends over 14 amino acids. CDR1 LGHNA and CDR2 YSLEER come from the germline V gene. CDR3 bases: TGCGCCAGCAGCCAAGGAGCACTAGCAGGCGAGCAGTACTTC. Protein sequence: CASSQGALAGEQYF.

The chain joins TRBV5-4 to TRBJ2-5; D may be TRBD1 (6 bases). Germline loops: CDR1 SGHNT, CDR2 YYREEE (reference sequence). Between the trimmed V and J ends, which lost 2 bases and 2 bases, there was a span of 10 bases. The CDR3 extends over 14 amino acids. CDR3 sequence (DNA): TGTGCCAGCAGCTTTCGACAGGAACAAGAGACCCAGTACTTC. It codes for CASSFRQEQETQYF.

The V gene is TRBV6-6, the J gene TRBJ2-7, with D perhaps given as TRBD1 or TRBD2 (5 bases each). Trimming shortened V by 4 bases and J by 5 bases, and 9 bases separated the two germline ends. There are 12 residues in the CDR3. CDR1 is MNHNY and CDR2 is SVGAGI in the germline V gene (reference sequence). The CDR3 region is CASSSGPDEQYF. CDR3 DNA: TGTGCCAGCAGTTCGGGGCCGGACGAGCAGTACTTC.

The J gene is TRBJ1-4, the V gene TRBV27; tentatively, D is TRBD1 (5 bases). In germline, CDR1 is MNHEY, CDR2 SMNVEV (reference sequence). The CDR3 has 13 residues. The V end was cut by 2 bases, the J end by 10 bases, with 11 bases between. This chain's CDR3 is CASSLGTLGKLFF. DNA of the CDR3: TGTGCCAGCAGTTTAGGGACCCTGGGAAAACTGTTTTTT. The full variable domain, its missing parts supplied by reference TRBV27 and TRBJ1-4, is EAQVTQNPRYLITVTGKKLTVTCSQNMNHEYMSWYRQDPGLGLRQIYYSMNVEVTDKGDVPEGYKVSRKEKRNFPLILESPSPNQTSLYFCASSLGTLGKLFFGSGTQLSVL.

The chain is built from TRBV12-2 and TRBJ1-2; the DNA was not used to check the table's D call, TRBD1. TRBV12-2 corresponds to a pseudogene. The CDR3 covers 19 residues. The CDR3 reads CASRLAPHREEATRRGYTF. The CDR3 nucleotides read TGTGCAAGTCGCTTAGCGCCCCACAGGGAAGAAGCCACCCGGCGTGGCTACACCTTC.

The chain combines TRBV27 with TRBJ1-2, with D possibly being TRBD1 (6 bases). The CDR3 is made up of 15 amino acids. The V gene lost 3 bases and the J gene lost 10 bases, with 21 bases spanning the gap. Germline V gives CDR1 MNHEY, CDR2 SMNVEV (reference sequence). Here the CDR3 DNA reads TGTGCCAGCAGTTTGCAAGAACAGGGCCTGGGACCCTACACCTTC. This codes for CASSLQEQGLGPYTF.

This CDR3 reads CASSSVTGTENNPQETQYF. In DNA, the CDR3 is TGTGCCAGCAGCTCCGTAACCGGGACAGAAAATAATCCTCAAGAGACCCAGTACTTC. The rearrangement joins TRBV7-8 to TRBJ2-5; 7 bases match TRBD1. Trimming at V came to 4 bases and at J to 2 bases, leaving 19 bases not matched to a gene. Germline loops: CDR1 SGHVS, CDR2 FQNEAQ. The CDR3 is 19 amino acids.

This chain uses TRBV6-1 with TRBJ2-5; a weak D match, TRBD1 (6 bases). Germline CDR1 and CDR2: MNHNS and SASEGT. The CDR3 loop spans 13 amino acids. Trimming stripped 7 bases from V and 1 base from J, with 10 bases between. CDR3 nucleotide sequence: TGTGCCAGCACTCCGGACAGCCAAGAGACCCAGTACTTC. Its translation: CASTPDSQETQYF.